This T cell receptor beta chain is from a study of blood T cells in healthy people across ages. Study details: Every two T cells gave about one barcoded beta molecule via template switching.

Overall study results and limits: Among long-lived donors, naive CD4+ cells were more numerous and diversity higher than in aged donors.

A J-beta primer mix and a sample-barcoded 5' primer were used in a second PCR of about 6 to 12 cycles. TCRdb re-derived calls from the 5' RACE reads in MiXCR, one entry per CDR3 protein. The sample lists approximately 1,700,000 distinct CDR3 sequences; more than 35% were seen once. CDR3 length: 14 amino acids. Germline V gene lookup returns CDR1 SGDLS and CDR2 YYNGEE. Caucasian, healthy and from Russia, the donors were aged between roughly 6 and 95. Every sample had a minimum of 6 million PBMCs isolated. With regard to this clonotype: Antigen: not known.

The sequenced sample consisted of blood. The receptor's source is a human donor in good health. The chain links TRBV9 to TRBJ2-5; D not certain. The last part of the DNA fits TRBJ2-7 better; the J call may be wrong. CDR3 DNA: TGTGCCAGCAGCTCCCGGGCCTACGGAAACGAGCAGTACTTC. Translating gives CASSSRAYGNEQYF.